These 14 T cell receptor beta chains originate from one sample sequenced in a study of blood T cell repertoires in COVID-19. Generated by immunoSEQ multiplex PCR, the TCRdb table keeps only in-frame clones and is missing some. This table holds 200,000 to 300,000 clones, approximately 84% found once. Sequencing was performed on peripheral blood. These receptors were collected from a man between 50 and 59 years old with acute or convalescent COVID-19.

CDR3: CASSQAQRDIYEQYF. The CDR3 coding sequence is TGTGCCAGCAGCCAAGCTCAGCGGGATATCTACGAGCAGTACTTC. This chain uses TRBV14 with TRBJ2-7, with 7 bases that match TRBD2. V lost 1 base to trimming and J lost 3 bases; unmatched junction nucleotides: 6. The length of the CDR3 is 15 residues. CDR1 is SGHDN, CDR2 FVKESK, per germline.

This clone was recorded only once. The chain employs TRBV28 and TRBJ1-6, with D perhaps matching TRBD1 (5 bases). This CDR3 contains 16 residues. Per germline, CDR1 MDHEN and CDR2 SYDVKM. Trimming left V 3 bases short and J 10 bases short, with 19 bases between. For the CDR3, the DNA is TGTGCCAGCAGTTTGGTCTTAGGGGATCCAGAATCACCCCTCCACTTT. It specifies CASSLVLGDPESPLHF.

The chain is built from TRBV14 and TRBJ2-7; TRBD2 matches at 7 bases. Looked up from germline, CDR1 is SGHDN and CDR2 is FVKESK. The CDR3 loop spans 14 amino acids. The trim removed 5 bases at V and 0 bases at J, leaving 4 bases unmatched. The CDR3 loop is CASSFGGVSYEQYF. The CDR3 bases are TGTGCCAGCAGCTTTGGGGGGGTCTCCTACGAGCAGTACTTC.

This chain joins TRBV5-4 and TRBJ1-2; D gene uncertain. Per the germline V gene, CDR1 is SGHNT and CDR2 is YYREEE (reference sequence). V was cut by 2 bases and J by 4 bases, with 15 bases left in between. The CDR3 runs 15 residues. The CDR3, as DNA: TGTGCCAGCAGCTTTCGCGAGGGCACCAGCTATGGCTACACCTTC. Residues: CASSFREGTSYGYTF.

The V and J genes are TRBV19 and TRBJ1-1, with a tentative D call TRBD1 (6 bases). The V and J ends lost 3 bases and 4 bases respectively, with 12 bases between them. Germline V gene sequence: CDR1 LNHDA, CDR2 SQIVND (reference sequence). The CDR3 totals 14 residues. CDR3 sequence reads: CASSIGRGGTEAFF. Written as DNA, the CDR3 is TGTGCCAGTAGTATCGGGAGGGGGGGCACTGAAGCTTTCTTT. The full variable domain, with the rest looked up from reference TRBV19 and TRBJ1-1, is DGGITQSPKYLFRKEGQNVTLSCEQNLNHDAMYWYRQDPGQGLRLIYYSQIVNDFQKGDIAEGYSVSREKKESFPLTVTSAQKNPTAFYLCASSIGRGGTEAFFGQGTRLTVV.

This clone was seen more than once but under ten times. The rearrangement links TRBV18 to TRBJ1-6; D not certain. The CDR3 is 9 residues long. V lost 6 bases and J lost 18, with 9 bases in between. Germline lookup yields CDR1 KGHSH and CDR2 LQKENI. The CDR3 nucleotides read TGTGCCAGCTCCCCAGGAGACCACTTT. Its translation is CASSPGDHF.

This chain joins TRBV11-2 and TRBJ1-3; 8 bases match TRBD1. The CDR3 has 15 residues. The junction had 3 bases not matched to a gene; V was cut back by 1 base and J by 4 bases. The germline CDR1 and CDR2 sequences are SGHAT and FQNNGV. The chain's CDR3 is CASSLVTGVGNTIYF. The DNA for the CDR3 is TGTGCCAGCAGCTTAGTGACAGGGGTCGGAAACACCATATATTTT.

The chain employs TRBV28 and TRBJ1-2; maybe TRBD1 (5 bases). Per the germline V gene, CDR1 is MDHEN and CDR2 is SYDVKM. The CDR3 runs 14 residues. The germline V and J ends were trimmed by 5 bases and 7 bases, with 17 bases remaining between them. CDR3 coding DNA: TGTGCCAGCAGTCCCCGACAGTCCGACAGTGGCTACACCTTC. Protein product: CASSPRQSDSGYTF.

The chain has TRBV6-5 and TRBJ1-6; 8 positions match TRBD1. With 4 bases clipped from V and 7 bases from J, the junction kept 9 bases outside the gene matches. This CDR3 region has 16 residues. The germline V gene has CDR1 MNHEY and CDR2 SVGAGI. The CDR3: CASSLDRQGMNSPLHF. CDR3 DNA: TGTGCCAGCAGTTTAGACCGACAGGGGATGAATTCACCCCTCCACTTT.

The chain is built from TRBV6-5 and TRBJ1-3, with D unclear. CDR1 is MNHEY and CDR2 is SVGAGI in the germline V gene. This CDR3 region has 14 residues. Between the trimmed V and J ends, which lost 7 bases and 0 bases, there was a span of 10 bases. The CDR3 region is CASKRELSGNTIYF. The CDR3 DNA sequence: TGTGCCAGCAAGCGCGAGCTCTCTGGAAACACCATATATTTT.

A word on this clone: This may arise from a read error, as a much more abundant clone is one base away. The rearrangement uses TRBV7-2 and TRBJ2-5; 7 bases map to TRBD2. The V gene's germline CDR1 is SGHTA and CDR2 FQGNSA. V trimming: 0 bases; J trimming: 2 bases; junction bases outside the gene matches: 0. This CDR3 comprises 14 residues. The CDR3 reads CASSLAGGQETQYF. CDR3 nucleotide sequence: TGTGCCAGCAGCTTAGCGGGGGGGCAAGAGACCCAGTACTTC.

This clone has a single count. The rearrangement uses TRBV28 and TRBJ2-1, with D perhaps matching TRBD2 (5 bases). V was cut by 6 bases and J by 0 bases, with 12 bases left in between. The CDR3 covers 15 residues. Germline V gene lookup returns CDR1 MDHEN and CDR2 SYDVKM. The CDR3 region is CASRPSGNSYNEQFF. Written as DNA, the CDR3 is TGTGCCAGCAGACCGTCGGGGAACTCCTACAATGAGCAGTTCTTC.

The chain is built from TRBV28 and TRBJ2-7; a weak D match, TRBD2 (6 bases). The CDR3 totals 14 residues. V lost 5 bases and J lost 1, with 12 bases in between. The germline gives CDR1 MDHEN, CDR2 SYDVKM. The CDR3 coding sequence is TGTGCCAGCAGTCCACCCGGGACTTCCTACGAGCAGTACTTC. It is translated as CASSPPGTSYEQYF. The complete variable domain, with remaining parts taken from reference TRBV28 and TRBJ2-7, reads DVKVTQSSRYLVKRTGEKVFLECVQDMDHENMFWYRQDPGLGLRLIYFSYDVKMKEKGDIPEGYSVSREKKERFSLILESASTNQTSMYLCASSPPGTSYEQYFGPGTRLTVT.

The chain combines TRBV7-3 with TRBJ2-1, with 8 bases identical to TRBD1. The length of the CDR3 is 16 residues. The germline V gene has CDR1 SGHTA and CDR2 FQGTGA. The V and J ends lost 4 bases and 6 bases, in that order; junction bases with no gene match: 11. The DNA for the CDR3 is TGTGCCAGCAGCTCGTCGGACAGGGCGTTTGTCAATGAGCAGTTCTTC. Translating gives CASSSSDRAFVNEQFF.